The present entry profiles one T cell receptor beta chain with its context. This receptor's antigen is unknown. No quality values exist for individual bases; no much larger clone is one base distant. TCRbeta CDR3 regions were amplified from genomic DNA by means of the immunoSEQ Assay, a bias-controlled multiplex PCR. In the original analysis: Nucleated cell counts per sample were estimated from amplification of reference gene primers within the assay. To quantify the absolute abundance of each unique TCRbeta CDR3 rearrangement, sequence reads were collapsed and filtered. Productive Simpson clonality was computed per sample as the square root of Simpson's diversity index over productive rearrangements. In TCRdb, the immuneACCESS table is reduced to in-frame sequences with V and J assigned. These tables do not hold every clone; where another copy was compared, an unresolved V gene accounts for under half, and the others remain unexplained. V, J and clone size derive from that table, while D and trimming were established from the DNA sequence. This sample is represented by roughly 250,000 clones; around nine tenths of them were singletons. 2.5% to 4% of the sample belongs to the ten largest clones.

Enrolling through a virtual design, the prospective study's participants ranged in age from roughly 18 to 89 years and lived across approximately 25 United States geographic areas. In the prospective study, cohorts were assigned on the basis of participant-reported clinical history obtained from a screening survey and a study questionnaire. A participant counted as exposed if, within 2 weeks of entering the study, that participant had been in contact with someone who had a PCR-confirmed or clinician-diagnosed COVID-19 case. In the prospective study, whole blood, serum and a nasopharyngeal or oropharyngeal swab were collected from each participant by mobile phlebotomists. Over an approximately 2-month period, participants in the prospective study had the option of providing additional blood draws and questionnaires. Before DNA extraction, prospective study blood samples were shipped either frozen or at room temperature.

This record comes from a study of blood T cell repertoires in COVID-19 (dated by TCRdb to the early 2020s). For the wider study: The collaborator samples originated in the United States, Italy and Spain and spanned the acute and convalescent phases of COVID-19. The prospective study material was composed of cDNA or gDNA derived from T cells, B-cell-depleted T cells, or PBMCs. The dataset comprised deeply sampled blood TCRbeta repertoires from subjects exposed to, actively infected with, or recovered from COVID-19. The repertoires were made available in a free public database intended to serve as a resource for research on the immune response to SARS-CoV-2. The samples were drawn from the first 160 participants of the ongoing ImmuneRACE study and from some 1,300 subjects provided by 6 global collaborators. A de-identified subject ID, COVID-19 status, age in years and sex were almost always included in the sample metadata. Where HLA class I and class II types were available, the types were taken from metadata supplied by the sample provider, not from assay-based typing. General findings and caveats noted by the study authors: The amount of clinical and demographic metadata varied by source and participant and was provided uncurated.

The CDR3 sequence holds 15 residues, the cysteine and phenylalanine included. Solely the CDR3 DNA is kept, with 45 bases framed from the first base. V sheds 3 bases and J sheds 5 bases, leaving 16 bases between their ends. CDR1 and CDR2 were assigned from the germline V gene (reference sequence) as LNHDA and SQIVND. The chain couples TRBV19 to TRBJ2-5, and the D gene may be TRBD2, 5 bases matching. The TCR originated in a woman aged 40 to 49 who had been exposed to COVID-19. The sequenced sample consisted of PBMCs or T cells enriched from blood (not recorded which). CDR3 loop: CASSIASSLRETQYF. The DNA is TGTGCCAGTAGTATTGCTAGCAGCTTGCGGGAGACCCAGTACTTC. The CDR3, completed at both ends by the reference TRBV19 and TRBJ2-5 genes, gives the full variable domain DGGITQSPKYLFRKEGQNVTLSCEQNLNHDAMYWYRQDPGQGLRLIYYSQIVNDFQKGDIAEGYSVSREKKESFPLTVTSAQKNPTAFYLCASSIASSLRETQYFGPGTRLLVL.